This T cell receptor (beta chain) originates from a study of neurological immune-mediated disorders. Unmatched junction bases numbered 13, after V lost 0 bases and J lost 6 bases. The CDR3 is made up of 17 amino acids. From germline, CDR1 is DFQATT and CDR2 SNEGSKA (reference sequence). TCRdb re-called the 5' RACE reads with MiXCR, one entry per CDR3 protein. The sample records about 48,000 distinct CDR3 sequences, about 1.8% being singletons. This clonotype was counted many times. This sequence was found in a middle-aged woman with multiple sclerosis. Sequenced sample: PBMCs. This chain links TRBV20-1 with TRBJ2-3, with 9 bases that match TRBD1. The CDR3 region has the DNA TGCAGTGCTAGAGACCCGGGACAGGGCGCGAAGAGGGATACGCAGTATTTT. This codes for CSARDPGQGAKRDTQYF.